This T cell receptor (beta chain) is drawn from a study of T cells expressing NK-cell markers. Study findings and constraints: The study left the HCMV specificity of expanded NKG2C+ T cell clones unresolved.

In regard to this clonotype: Antigen unknown.

The CDR3 loop spans 15 amino acids. Germline V CDR1 and CDR2: DFQATT, SNEGSKA (reference sequence). Reanalyzing the 5' RACE reads, TCRdb keeps one entry per CDR3 protein, without DNA. The sample is made up of about 460,000 distinct CDR3 sequences, and the top ten hold 1.4% of it. Sequenced input: blood T cells: a sorted CD56 or NKG2C T cell subset, CD4+ or CD8+ T cells, or bulk PBMC T cells (not recorded which). The sequence came from a woman between 45 and 60 years old in good health. V usage is TRBV20-1 and J usage is TRBJ2-5; no DNA is available, so the TRBD2 call from TCRdb remains unchecked. CDR3 loop: CSATPAGLTPETQYF.